The 15 T cell receptor beta chains listed next were all sequenced from one sample in a study of T cell repertoires in cytomegalovirus infection. MiXCR was run by TCRdb on the reads, yielding one entry per CDR3 protein. Of 150,000 to 200,000 distinct CDR3 sequences detected, 28% appear once; the ten largest clones hold about 28%. The material sequenced was PBMCs. These receptors were taken from a human donor in good health (CMV status not recorded). Some clones in this sample may be carry-over from other donors' samples.

In this sample, this clonotype turned up a few times. The CDR3 here is CASSLLLYEQYF. The CDR3 nucleotides read TGTGCCAGCAGCTTACTACTTTACGAGCAGTACTTC. The chain is built from TRBV7-2 and TRBJ2-7, with D unresolved. The CDR3 has 12 amino acids. V shed 2 bases and J shed 4 bases, with 6 bases lying between them. Germline V CDR1 and CDR2: SGHTA, FQGNSA.

This clonotype appeared a few times. The V call is TRBV6-1, the J call TRBJ2-7; the match to TRBD2 covers 8 bases. The CDR3 is 13 amino acids. J gave up 5 bases and V 6 bases, and 6 bases lay outside the gene matches. Germline V gene lookup returns CDR1 MNHNS and CDR2 SASEGT. DNA of the CDR3: TGTGCCAGCAGCCCGGGGGGGAACCACGAGCAGTACTTC. This codes for CASSPGGNHEQYF.

The chain carries TRBV10-3 and TRBJ1-4; possibly TRBD1 for D (5 bases). Trimming stripped 6 bases from V and 6 bases from J, with 14 bases between. This CDR3 has 14 residues. Looked up from germline, CDR1 is ENHRY and CDR2 is SYGVKD. The CDR3, as DNA: TGTGCCATCAGGGAGGGGAGGGCTGATGAAAAACTGTTTTTT. It translates to CAIREGRADEKLFF.

V is TRBV20-1 and J is TRBJ1-2; D perhaps matches TRBD1 (5 bases). V lost 6 bases and J 3 bases, leaving 17 bases between the germline ends. Looked up from germline, CDR1 is DFQATT and CDR2 is SNEGSKA (reference sequence). The CDR3 spans 14 residues. DNA for the CDR3: TGCAGTGCCTTTGGGGCGGGGAATGACTATGGCTACACCTTC. Its protein is CSAFGAGNDYGYTF.

V usage is TRBV5-1 and J usage is TRBJ2-1; D is perhaps TRBD1 or TRBD2 (7 bases each). V was cut by 0 bases and J by 5 bases, with 15 bases left in between. The length of the CDR3 is 16 residues. Germline V lookup: CDR1 SGHRS, CDR2 YFSETQ. The CDR3: CASSLVGQGGHNEQFF. The CDR3 coding sequence is TGCGCCAGCAGCTTGGTAGGGCAGGGGGGGCACAATGAGCAGTTCTTC. The full variable domain, its missing parts supplied by reference TRBV5-1 and TRBJ2-1, is KAGVTQTPRYLIKTRGQQVTLSCSPISGHRSVSWYQQTPGQGLQFLFEYFSETQRNKGNFPGRFSGRQFSNSRSEMNVSTLELGDSALYLCASSLVGQGGHNEQFFGPGTRLTVL.

The chain recombines TRBV25-1 with TRBJ1-1; D perhaps matches TRBD1 (6 bases). V was trimmed by 2 bases and J by 10 bases, leaving 20 bases between them. Germline V gives CDR1 MGHDK, CDR2 SYGVNS. The CDR3 runs 15 residues. The CDR3 DNA follows: TGTGCCAGCAGTGAAGGGTGGGAACAGGGCTTTGGAGCTTTCTTT. This translates into CASSEGWEQGFGAFF.

This rearrangement joins TRBV7-6 to TRBJ2-1; tentatively, D is TRBD1 or TRBD2 (5 bases each). Trimming removed 5 bases from V and 8 bases from J, with 16 bases in between. The CDR3 totals 14 residues. Germline V gives CDR1 SGHVS, CDR2 FNYEAQ. CDR3 bases: TGTGCCAGCAGCGCCAGGGACGATTCGCATGAGCAGTTCTTC. Translated, it gives CASSARDDSHEQFF.

This chain connects TRBV20-1 to TRBJ1-2; 8 bases agree with TRBD1. Germline V gives CDR1 DFQATT, CDR2 SNEGSKA (reference sequence). The CDR3 consists of 15 residues. J lost 6 bases, V lost 2 bases, and 11 bases had no gene match. In DNA, the CDR3 is TGCAGTGCTAGACTCTCACAGGGGGTAGGAAATGGCTACACCTTC. Its translation: CSARLSQGVGNGYTF.

The J gene is TRBJ2-3, the V gene TRBV7-9; D gene unclear. Trimming left V 5 bases short and J 6 bases short, with 12 bases between. Looked up from germline, CDR1 is SEHNR and CDR2 is FQNEAQ (reference sequence). The CDR3 sequence is 13 residues long. CDR3 in amino acids: CASSLGTPDTQYF. In DNA form, the CDR3 reads TGTGCCAGCAGCCTCGGAACCCCCGATACGCAGTATTTT.

The rearrangement links TRBV5-1 to TRBJ2-3, with D possibly matching TRBD2 (6 bases). This CDR3 spans 15 amino acids. Trimming left V 1 base short and J 5 bases short, with 14 bases between. Germline values: CDR1 SGHRS, CDR2 YFSETQ. CDR3 region: CASSLSPSEGDTQYF. The CDR3 DNA reads as TGCGCCAGCAGCTTGAGTCCTAGCGAGGGAGATACGCAGTATTTT.

The J gene is TRBJ2-5, the V gene TRBV7-2; D gene uncertain. V lost 5 bases and J 5 bases, leaving 18 bases between the germline ends. The CDR3 contains 15 residues. Looked up from germline, CDR1 is SGHTA and CDR2 is FQGNSA. Here the CDR3 DNA reads TGTGCCAGCAGCCTCCGTGGAACGGGCTTGGAGACCCAGTACTTC. Residues: CASSLRGTGLETQYF. Drawing the rest from reference TRBV7-2 and TRBJ2-5, the complete variable domain is GAGVSQSPSNKVTEKGKDVELRCDPISGHTALYWYRQSLGQGLEFLIYFQGNSAPDKSGLPSDRFSAERTGGSVSTLTIQRTQQEDSAVYLCASSLRGTGLETQYFGPGTRLLVL.

This clonotype is a singleton in its sample. The chain combines TRBV19 with TRBJ1-1; 7 bases match TRBD1. The germline gives CDR1 LNHDA, CDR2 SQIVND (reference sequence). This CDR3 is built from 12 residues. The V gene end was trimmed by 5 bases and the J gene end by 9 bases; junction bases not matched to a gene: 6. CDR3 sequence: CASSGGTEKAFF. CDR3 nucleotides: TGTGCCAGTAGTGGGGGGACAGAAAAAGCTTTCTTT.

This clonotype occurred a few times. The chain carries TRBV6-2 or TRBV6-3 and TRBJ2-4; 10 bases map to TRBD1. With 6 bases clipped from V and 5 bases from J, the junction kept 7 bases outside the gene matches. The germline V gene has CDR1 MNHEY and CDR2 SVGEGT. There are 15 residues in the CDR3. In DNA, the CDR3 is TGTGCCAGCAGACGACCGGGACAGGGGCAAAACATTCAGTACTTC. Residues: CASRRPGQGQNIQYF.

The chain employs TRBV6-6 and TRBJ1-1; 12 bases align to TRBD1. V lost 0 bases to trimming and J lost 1 base; unmatched junction nucleotides: 6. CDR1 is MNHNY, CDR2 SVGAGI, per germline (reference sequence). The CDR3 contains 18 residues. The CDR3 spells CASSYSTGTGGRNTEAFF. As DNA, the CDR3 is TGTGCCAGCAGTTACTCGACGGGGACAGGGGGCAGGAACACTGAAGCTTTCTTT.

Note on this clonotype: Being one base from a much bigger clone, this may be a read error. The gene calls are TRBV7-9 and TRBJ1-4; D gene ambiguous. CDR1 and CDR2 (germline): SEHNR, FQNEAQ (reference sequence). The CDR3 length is 17 residues. V lost 5 bases and J 4 bases, leaving 20 bases between the germline ends. The CDR3 sequence is CASSPRLPEAINEKLFF. DNA of the CDR3: TGTGCCAGCAGCCCTCGACTCCCCGAGGCCATTAATGAAAAACTGTTTTTT.